This entry features one TCR beta chain sequence. Trimming at V came to 7 bases and at J to 3 bases, leaving 8 bases not matched to a gene. The CDR3 is 16 amino acids. Looked up from germline, CDR1 is SGHAT and CDR2 is FQNNGV. The data are from a study of T cells in localized non-small cell lung cancer. Sequencing used immunoSEQ multiplex PCR; TCRdb keeps in-frame clones, though not all of them. The sample has 40,000 to 65,000 clones; 80% to 85% are singletons. The source material was peripheral blood mononuclear cells, sampled before any cancer treatment. This clonotype was obtained from a man aged 40-75 years with stage III lung adenocarcinoma. This sequence joins TRBV11-2 and TRBJ2-1; TRBD2 matches at 11 bases. The CDR3: CASTDRGTSGYNEQFF. The CDR3 coding sequence is TGTGCCAGCACCGACCGGGGGACTAGCGGCTACAATGAGCAGTTCTTC.